This T cell receptor (beta chain) derives from a study of blood T cell repertoires in COVID-19. Turning to the study itself: Acute and convalescent COVID-19 samples came from the United States, Italy and Spain. In each case, the material was cDNA or gDNA derived from T cells, B-cell-depleted T cells, or PBMCs.

The ends were cut back, 0 bases at V and 0 bases at J, with 10 bases in the middle. Germline-derived CDR1 and CDR2 are SGHTS and YDEGEE. The CDR3 has 16 residues. As handled by the study authors: Reference gene primer amplification gave estimated nucleated cell counts. Clones were sequenced by immunoSEQ multiplex PCR, and TCRdb holds only the in-frame ones, with some missing. The DNA was the basis for D and trimming; V, J and clone size are from that table. Here the sample spans about 180,000 clones, roughly nine tenths being singletons. V is TRBV5-8 and J is TRBJ1-5; TRBD1 might be the D (5 bases). The sequenced sample consisted of peripheral blood. This receptor was identified in a man between 65 and 79 years old with active or convalescent COVID-19. The CDR3 DNA is TGTGCCAGCAGCTTGGGGACACTTTATAGCAATCAGCCCCAGCATTTT. This translates into CASSLGTLYSNQPQHF.